This TCR beta chain was identified in a study of cytomegalovirus exposure and HLA in healthy donors. PCR was performed using 60 Vbeta and 13 Jbeta primers. Assay: immunoSEQ multiplex PCR; the TCRdb copy retains only in-frame clones and omits some. The sample holds 140,000 or so clones; about 80% are singletons and the top ten take 1.5% to 2%. The receptor comes from a woman aged 30 to 39 in good health and CMV-seronegative. Sequencing used PBMCs.

For the CDR3, the DNA is TGTGCCAGCAGTGAAGCGCTACTAGCGGGGGGGGAGACAGATACGCAGTATTTT. Amino acid sequence: CASSEALLAGGETDTQYF. The J gene is TRBJ2-3, the V gene TRBV2; 13 positions match TRBD2. This CDR3 has 18 amino acids. Germline-derived CDR1 and CDR2 are SNHLY and FYNNEI. V shed 0 bases and J 3 bases; nucleotides not matched to a gene: 6. The full variable domain, rest sourced from reference TRBV2 and TRBJ2-3, is EPEVTQTPSHQVTQMGQEVILRCVPISNHLYFYWYRQILGQKVEFLVSFYNNEISEKSEIFDDQFSVERPDGSNFTLKIRSTKLEDSAMYFCASSEALLAGGETDTQYFGPGTRLTVL.